This T cell receptor beta chain came from a study of T-cell reconstitution after alpha-beta-depleted transplantation in children. This CDR3 is built from 15 residues. Trimming shortened V by 0 bases and J by 2 bases, and 11 bases separated the two germline ends. CDR1 and CDR2 from the germline V gene are SGHTA and FQGNSA. This clonotype occurred many times. Unique molecular identifiers tagged the TCRbeta library. TCRdb reanalysed the PCR reads using MiXCR and keeps one entry per CDR3 protein. The data show a few hundred thousand distinct CDR3 sequences, with over 9% seen just once and under 3% held by the top ten.

The sequencing here drew on PBMCs from the stem cell graft donor, taken from the stem cell graft. The V call is TRBV7-2, the J call TRBJ2-7, with D unclear. This TCR was sampled from a human donor who donated a stem cell graft to a child with acute lymphoblastic leukemia. Here the CDR3 DNA reads TGTGCCAGCAGCTTAGCGTCGGCCGAACCCTACGAGCAGTACTTC. Residues: CASSLASAEPYEQYF.